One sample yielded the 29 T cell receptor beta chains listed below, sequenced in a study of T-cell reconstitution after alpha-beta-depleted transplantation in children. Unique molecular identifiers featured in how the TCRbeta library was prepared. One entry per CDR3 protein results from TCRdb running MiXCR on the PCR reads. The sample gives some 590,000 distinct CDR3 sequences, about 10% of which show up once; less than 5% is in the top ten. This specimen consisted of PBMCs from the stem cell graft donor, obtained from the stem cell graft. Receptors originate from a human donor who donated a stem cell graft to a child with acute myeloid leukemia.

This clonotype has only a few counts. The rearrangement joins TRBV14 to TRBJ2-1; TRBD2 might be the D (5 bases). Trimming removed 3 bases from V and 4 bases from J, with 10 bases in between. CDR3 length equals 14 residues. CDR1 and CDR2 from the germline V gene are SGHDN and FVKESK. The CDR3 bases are TGTGCCAGCAGCCAGGAGGACTGGTACAATGAGCAGTTCTTC. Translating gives CASSQEDWYNEQFF. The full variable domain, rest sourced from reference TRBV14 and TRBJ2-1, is EAGVTQFPSHSVIEKGQTVTLRCDPISGHDNLYWYRRVMGKEIKFLLHFVKESKQDESGMPNNRFLAERTGGTYSTLKVQPAELEDSGVYFCASSQEDWYNEQFFGPGTRLTVL.

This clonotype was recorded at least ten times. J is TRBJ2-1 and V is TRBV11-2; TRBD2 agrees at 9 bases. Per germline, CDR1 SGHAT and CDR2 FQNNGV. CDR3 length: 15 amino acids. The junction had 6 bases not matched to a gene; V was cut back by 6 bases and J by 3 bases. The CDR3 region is CASRPGSGGYNEQFF. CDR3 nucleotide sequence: TGTGCCAGCAGGCCCGGTAGCGGGGGCTACAATGAGCAGTTCTTC.

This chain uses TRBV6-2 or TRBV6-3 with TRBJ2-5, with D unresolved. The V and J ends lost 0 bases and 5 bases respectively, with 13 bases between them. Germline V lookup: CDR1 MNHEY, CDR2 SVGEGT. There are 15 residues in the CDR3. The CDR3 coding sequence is TGTGCCAGCAGTTACTCGGGCTACACCCCGGAGACCCAGTACTTC. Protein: CASSYSGYTPETQYF.

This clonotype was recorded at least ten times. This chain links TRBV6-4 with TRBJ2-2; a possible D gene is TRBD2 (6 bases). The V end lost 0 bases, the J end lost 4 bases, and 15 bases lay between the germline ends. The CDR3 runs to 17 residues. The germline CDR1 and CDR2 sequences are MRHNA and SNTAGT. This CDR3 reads CASSDSRREAGTGELFF. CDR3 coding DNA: TGTGCCAGCAGTGACTCGAGGAGGGAGGCGGGCACCGGGGAGCTGTTTTTT.

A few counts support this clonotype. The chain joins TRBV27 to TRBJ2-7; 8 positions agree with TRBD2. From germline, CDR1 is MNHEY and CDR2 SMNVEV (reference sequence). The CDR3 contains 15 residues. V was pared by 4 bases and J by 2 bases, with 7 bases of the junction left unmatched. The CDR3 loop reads CASSSETSVAYEQYF. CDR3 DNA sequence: TGTGCCAGCAGTTCCGAGACTAGCGTTGCCTACGAGCAGTACTTC.

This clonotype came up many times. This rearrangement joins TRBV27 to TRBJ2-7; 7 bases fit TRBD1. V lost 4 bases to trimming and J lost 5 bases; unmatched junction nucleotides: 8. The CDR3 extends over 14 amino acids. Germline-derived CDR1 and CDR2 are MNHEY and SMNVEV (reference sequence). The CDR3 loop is CASSSVDRVHEQYF. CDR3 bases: TGTGCCAGCAGTTCAGTCGACAGGGTGCACGAGCAGTACTTC.

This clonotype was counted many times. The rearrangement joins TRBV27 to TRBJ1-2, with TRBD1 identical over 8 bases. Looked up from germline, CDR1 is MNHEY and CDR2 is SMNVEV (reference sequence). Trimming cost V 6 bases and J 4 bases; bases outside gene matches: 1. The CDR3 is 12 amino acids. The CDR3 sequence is CASSTGGYGYTF. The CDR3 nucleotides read TGTGCCAGCAGCACAGGGGGCTATGGCTACACCTTC.

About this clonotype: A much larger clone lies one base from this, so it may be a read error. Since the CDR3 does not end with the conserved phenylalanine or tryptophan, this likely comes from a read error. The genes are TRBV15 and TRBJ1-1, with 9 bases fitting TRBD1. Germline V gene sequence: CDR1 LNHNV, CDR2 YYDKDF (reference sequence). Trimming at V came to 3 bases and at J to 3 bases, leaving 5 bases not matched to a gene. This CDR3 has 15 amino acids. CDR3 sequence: CATSRAGTGYTEAFL. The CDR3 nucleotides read TGTGCCACCAGCAGGGCCGGGACAGGGTACACTGAAGCTTTCCTT.

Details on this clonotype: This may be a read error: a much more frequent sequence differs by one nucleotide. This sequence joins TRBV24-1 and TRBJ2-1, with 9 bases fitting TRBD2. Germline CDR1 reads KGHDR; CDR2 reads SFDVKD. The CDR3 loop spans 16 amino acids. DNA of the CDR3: TGTGGCACCAGTGAAAGACTAGCGGAGGTCTACAATGAGCAGTTCTTC. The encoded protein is CGTSERLAEVYNEQFF.

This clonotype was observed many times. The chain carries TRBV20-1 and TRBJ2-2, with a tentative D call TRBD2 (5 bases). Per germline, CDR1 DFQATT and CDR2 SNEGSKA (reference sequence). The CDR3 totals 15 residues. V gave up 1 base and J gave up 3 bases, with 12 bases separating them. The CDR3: CSARAAGAYTGELFF. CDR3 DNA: TGCAGTGCTAGAGCGGCGGGCGCGTACACCGGGGAGCTGTTTTTT.

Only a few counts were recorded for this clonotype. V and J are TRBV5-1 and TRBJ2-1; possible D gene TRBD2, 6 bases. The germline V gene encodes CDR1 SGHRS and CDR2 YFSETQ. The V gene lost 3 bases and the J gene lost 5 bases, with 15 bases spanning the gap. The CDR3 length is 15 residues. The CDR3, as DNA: TGCGCCAGCAGCTCTACTAGCCGGAGGGACAATGAGCAGTTCTTC. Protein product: CASSSTSRRDNEQFF.

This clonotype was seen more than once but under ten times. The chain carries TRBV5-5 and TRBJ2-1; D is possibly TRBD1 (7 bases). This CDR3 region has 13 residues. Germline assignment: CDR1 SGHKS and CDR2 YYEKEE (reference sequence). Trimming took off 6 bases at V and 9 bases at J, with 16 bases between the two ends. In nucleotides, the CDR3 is TGTGCCAGCAAATTACAGGGGAGGTTTGAGCAGTTCTTC. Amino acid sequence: CASKLQGRFEQFF.

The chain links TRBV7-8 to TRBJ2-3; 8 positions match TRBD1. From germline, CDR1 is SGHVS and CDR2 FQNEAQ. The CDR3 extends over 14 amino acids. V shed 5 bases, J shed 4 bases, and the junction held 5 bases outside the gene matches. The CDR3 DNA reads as TGTGCCAGCAGCCCAGGGGGCTTGGCAGATACGCAGTATTTT. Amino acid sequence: CASSPGGLADTQYF.

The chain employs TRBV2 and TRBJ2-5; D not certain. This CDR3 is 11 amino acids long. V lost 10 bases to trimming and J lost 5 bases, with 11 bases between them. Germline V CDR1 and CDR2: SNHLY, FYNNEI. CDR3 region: CANVVIETQYF. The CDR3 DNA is TGTGCCAACGTTGTCATTGAGACCCAGTACTTC. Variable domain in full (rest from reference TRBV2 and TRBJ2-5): EPEVTQTPSHQVTQMGQEVILRCVPISNHLYFYWYRQILGQKVEFLVSFYNNEISEKSEIFDDQFSVERPDGSNFTLKIRSTKLEDSAMYFCANVVIETQYFGPGTRLLVL.

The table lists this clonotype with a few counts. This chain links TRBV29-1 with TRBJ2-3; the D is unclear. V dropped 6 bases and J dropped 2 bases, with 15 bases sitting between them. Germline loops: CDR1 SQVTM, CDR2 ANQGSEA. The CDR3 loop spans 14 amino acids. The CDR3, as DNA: TGCAGCGTCCGCCGGACCTTCAACACAGATACGCAGTATTTT. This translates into CSVRRTFNTDTQYF.

CDR3 protein: CASSLDSLYNEQFF. The DNA of the CDR3 is TGTGCCAGCAGTTTAGATAGCCTCTACAATGAGCAGTTCTTC. The V call is TRBV12-3 or TRBV12-4, the J call TRBJ2-1; D gene unclear. V gave up 1 base and J gave up 3 bases, with 7 bases separating them. CDR3 length: 14 residues.

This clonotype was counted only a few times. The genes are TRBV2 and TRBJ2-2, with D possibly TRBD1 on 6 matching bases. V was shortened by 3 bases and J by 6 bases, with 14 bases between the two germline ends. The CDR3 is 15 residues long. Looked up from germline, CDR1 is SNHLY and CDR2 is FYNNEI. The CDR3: CASSDGQSRAGELFF. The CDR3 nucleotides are TGTGCCAGCAGTGATGGACAGTCCCGGGCCGGGGAGCTGTTTTTT.

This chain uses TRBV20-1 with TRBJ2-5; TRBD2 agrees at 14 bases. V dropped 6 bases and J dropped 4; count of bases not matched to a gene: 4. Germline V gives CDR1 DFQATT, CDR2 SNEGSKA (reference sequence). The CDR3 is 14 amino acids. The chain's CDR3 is CSAGTSGSAETQYF. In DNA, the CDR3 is TGCAGTGCGGGGACTAGCGGGAGTGCAGAGACCCAGTACTTC.

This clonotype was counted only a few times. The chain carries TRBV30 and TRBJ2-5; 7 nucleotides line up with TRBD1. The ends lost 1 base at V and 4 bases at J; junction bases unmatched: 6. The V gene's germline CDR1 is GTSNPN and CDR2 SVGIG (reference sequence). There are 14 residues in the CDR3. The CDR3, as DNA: TGTGCCTGGAGTGGGTGGGCAGGGGGAGAGACCCAGTACTTC. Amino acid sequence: CAWSGWAGGETQYF.

The CDR3 sequence: CASSSASGNYNEQFF. In DNA, the CDR3 is TGTGCCAGCAGTTCCGCTAGCGGCAACTACAATGAGCAGTTCTTC. This sequence joins TRBV27 and TRBJ2-1, with TRBD2 identical over 7 bases. CDR3 length equals 15 residues. From germline, CDR1 is MNHEY and CDR2 SMNVEV (reference sequence). The junction had 6 bases not matched to a gene; V was cut back by 4 bases and J by 3 bases.

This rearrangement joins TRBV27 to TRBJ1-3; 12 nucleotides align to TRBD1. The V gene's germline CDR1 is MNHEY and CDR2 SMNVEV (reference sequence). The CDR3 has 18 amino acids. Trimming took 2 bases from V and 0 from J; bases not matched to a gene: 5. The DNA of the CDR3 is TGTGCCAGCAGTTTAAGGGGACAGGGGGCAATCTCTGGAAACACCATATATTTT. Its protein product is CASSLRGQGAISGNTIYF.

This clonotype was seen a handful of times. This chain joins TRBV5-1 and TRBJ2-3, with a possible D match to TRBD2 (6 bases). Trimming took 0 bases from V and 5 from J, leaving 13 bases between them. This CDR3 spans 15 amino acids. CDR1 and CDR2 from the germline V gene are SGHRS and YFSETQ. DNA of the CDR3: TGCGCCAGCAGCTTGGGGACTATATTGGGAGATACGCAGTATTTT. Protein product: CASSLGTILGDTQYF.

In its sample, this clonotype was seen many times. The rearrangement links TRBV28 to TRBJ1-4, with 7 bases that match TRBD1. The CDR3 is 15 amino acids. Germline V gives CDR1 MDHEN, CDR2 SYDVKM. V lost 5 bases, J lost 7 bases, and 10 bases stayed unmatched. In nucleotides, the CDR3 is TGTGCCAGCAGTCTATTATCAGGGGGAGGTGAAAAACTGTTTTTT. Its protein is CASSLLSGGGEKLFF.

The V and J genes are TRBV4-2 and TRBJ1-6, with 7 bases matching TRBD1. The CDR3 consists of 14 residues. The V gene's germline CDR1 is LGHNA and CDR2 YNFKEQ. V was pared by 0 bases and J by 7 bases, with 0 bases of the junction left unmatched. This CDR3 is CASSQETGNSPLHF. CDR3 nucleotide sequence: TGTGCCAGCAGCCAAGAGACAGGGAATTCACCCCTCCACTTT.

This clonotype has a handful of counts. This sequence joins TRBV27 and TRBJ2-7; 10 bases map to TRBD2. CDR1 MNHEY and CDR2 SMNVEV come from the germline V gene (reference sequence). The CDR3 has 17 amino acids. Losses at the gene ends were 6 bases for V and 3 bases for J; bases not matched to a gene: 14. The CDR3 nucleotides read TGTGCCAGCAGCCCCGGGAGGGTAGCGGGAGGTGACTACGAGCAGTACTTC. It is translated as CASSPGRVAGGDYEQYF.

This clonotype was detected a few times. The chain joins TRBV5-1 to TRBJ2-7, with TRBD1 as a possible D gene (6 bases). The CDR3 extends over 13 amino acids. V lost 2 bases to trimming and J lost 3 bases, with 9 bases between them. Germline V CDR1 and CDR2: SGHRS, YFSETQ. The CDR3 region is CASSLGQYYEQYF. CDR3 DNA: TGCGCCAGCAGCTTAGGACAGTACTACGAGCAGTACTTC.

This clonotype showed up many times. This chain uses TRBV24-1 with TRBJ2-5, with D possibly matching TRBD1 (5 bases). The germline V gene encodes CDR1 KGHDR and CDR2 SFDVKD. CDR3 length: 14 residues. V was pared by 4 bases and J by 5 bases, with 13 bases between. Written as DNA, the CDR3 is TGTGCCACCAGTGAATATGACAGCCGGGAGACCCAGTACTTC. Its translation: CATSEYDSRETQYF.

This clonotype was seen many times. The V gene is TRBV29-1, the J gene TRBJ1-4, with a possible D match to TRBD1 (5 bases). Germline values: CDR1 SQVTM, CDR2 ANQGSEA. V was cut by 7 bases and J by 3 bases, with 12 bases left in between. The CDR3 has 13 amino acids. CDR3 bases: TGCAGCGGGTTGGGGACCGCTAATGAAAAACTGTTTTTT. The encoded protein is CSGLGTANEKLFF.

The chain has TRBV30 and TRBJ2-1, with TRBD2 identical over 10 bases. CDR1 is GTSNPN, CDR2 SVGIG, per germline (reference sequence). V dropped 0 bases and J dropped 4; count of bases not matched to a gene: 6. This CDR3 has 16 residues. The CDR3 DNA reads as TGTGCCTGGAGTGTAACTAGCGGGAATCGATACAATGAGCAGTTCTTC. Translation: CAWSVTSGNRYNEQFF.